This entry lists 3 T cell receptor beta chains sequenced from one sample in a study of CD8 T cells in ankylosing spondylitis. TCRdb passed the 5' RACE reads through MiXCR, listing each CDR3 protein once. The sample records 250,000 or so distinct CDR3 sequences, roughly 10% being singletons. Sequenced sample: blood, either unsorted or a sorted T cell fraction (not recorded which). All receptors come from a male donor with ankylosing spondylitis or in good health (not recorded which).

The table lists this clonotype with many counts. The CDR3 nucleotides read TGTGCCAGCAGTTCCCCCCTGGGGACAGGGCCCGGGGAGCTGTTTTTT. Protein: CASSSPLGTGPGELFF. This chain connects TRBV12-3 or TRBV12-4 to TRBJ2-2; 9 bases fit TRBD1. The CDR3 is made up of 16 amino acids. The trim removed 4 bases at V and 6 bases at J, leaving 9 bases unmatched.

This clonotype has more than one count but fewer than ten. This chain connects TRBV14 to TRBJ1-1; maybe TRBD1 (6 bases). CDR1 is SGHDN and CDR2 is FVKESK in the germline V gene. This CDR3 has 12 amino acids. Trimming pared 3 bases from V and 8 bases from J, leaving 10 bases between. In nucleotides, the CDR3 is TGTGCCAGCAGCCATGCCGGGACAGAAGCTTTCTTT. Protein product: CASSHAGTEAFF.

This clonotype was observed many times. This sequence joins TRBV5-1 and TRBJ2-7; 8 nucleotides line up with TRBD2. The CDR3 runs to 14 residues. The germline V gene has CDR1 SGHRS and CDR2 YFSETQ. The junction had 6 bases not matched to a gene; V was cut back by 2 bases and J by 5 bases. For the CDR3, the DNA is TGCGCCAGCAGCTTCGGCGGGAGGTCCCACGAGCAGTACTTC. Its translation: CASSFGGRSHEQYF. Supplemented by reference TRBV5-1 and TRBJ2-7, the full variable domain reads KAGVTQTPRYLIKTRGQQVTLSCSPISGHRSVSWYQQTPGQGLQFLFEYFSETQRNKGNFPGRFSGRQFSNSRSEMNVSTLELGDSALYLCASSFGGRSHEQYFGPGTRLTVT.